These T cell receptor beta chains were read from a single sample in a study of blood T cell repertoires in COVID-19. Sequencing used immunoSEQ multiplex PCR; TCRdb keeps in-frame clones, though not all of them. Of about 80,000 clones listed, around 88% are singletons. Material: peripheral blood. The receptor set was obtained from a woman of 80 years or more with acute or convalescent COVID-19. Each CDR3 is given with its conserved first and last residue. The D gene is left open where the match is weak. The size field is filled for only some rows; it gives once, few, many or a size class.

j_call | clone_size | d_call | v_call | cdr3_nt | cdr3_aa
TRBJ2-7 | . | . | TRBV11-2 | TGTGCCAGCAGCTTAGTGACAGTGGTCGAGCAGTACTTC | CASSLVTVVEQYF
TRBJ2-1 | . | TRBD2 | TRBV11-2 | TGTGCCAGCAGCGTAGCGGGGAGCTCCTACAATGAGCAGTTCTTC | CASSVAGSSYNEQFF
TRBJ2-1 | . | . | TRBV5-6 | TGTGCCAGCAGCCAAAGGACTCACCGAGTTAACAATGAGCAGTTCTTC | CASSQRTHRVNNEQFF
TRBJ2-1 | . | TRBD2 | TRBV7-6 | TGTGCCAGCAGCTTAGAGGGCTTAGGAGCGGGGGGTTACAATGAGCAGTTCTTC | CASSLEGLGAGGYNEQFF
TRBJ2-3 | . | TRBD2 | TRBV28 | TGTGCCAGCAGCGAGGGACTAGGGGCAGATACGCAGTATTTT | CASSEGLGADTQYF
TRBJ1-2 | few | . | TRBV19 | TGTGCCAGTAGTATCTCGACAGGACGCTACACCTTC | CASSISTGRYTF
TRBJ2-3 | . | . | TRBV7-3 | TGTGCCAGCAGCCTCGGGTTGGCGGGAGATACGCAGTATTTT | CASSLGLAGDTQYF
TRBJ1-5 | . | . | TRBV28 | TGTGCCAGCAGTGCCGACAGGAGCAATCAGCCCCAGCATTTT | CASSADRSNQPQHF
TRBJ1-2 | once | TRBD1 | TRBV29-1 | TGCAGCGTTTATCAATTGGACAGGGGGCTGGAGTATGGCTACACCTTC | CSVYQLDRGLEYGYTF
TRBJ1-2 | . | . | TRBV5-5 | TGTGCCAGCAGCGCCGAGATTTCCAGGGACTATGGCTACACCTTC | CASSAEISRDYGYTF
TRBJ2-1 | . | . | TRBV5-1 | TGCGCCAGCAGCCCTTCGACAGTGAACAATGAGCAGTTCTTC | CASSPSTVNNEQFF
TRBJ2-5 | . | TRBD1 | TRBV27 | TGTGCCAGCAGTACCCGGGGCAGGGGGCGGGAGACCCAGTACTTC | CASSTRGRGRETQYF
TRBJ2-3 | . | . | TRBV27 | TGTGCCTCAAGATGGGGGAGGCGGGGAGATACGCAGTATTTT | CASRWGRRGDTQYF
TRBJ1-3 | . | . | TRBV19 | TGTGCCAGTAGTAGAAAACATTACGACTCTGGAAACACCATATATTTT | CASSRKHYDSGNTIYF
TRBJ1-1 | . | . | TRBV27 | TGTGCCAGCAGTTTAGGGCAGAACACTGAAGCTTTCTTT | CASSLGQNTEAFF
TRBJ1-2 | once | . | TRBV15 | TGTGCCACCAGCACAAGAGGCGGCAGAGTTAACTATGGCTACACCTTC | CATSTRGGRVNYGYTF
TRBJ2-3 | . | TRBD1 | TRBV13 | TGTGCCAGCAGCTTACCAGGGGGTGATGGAGATACGCAGTATTTT | CASSLPGGDGDTQYF
TRBJ2-5 | . | . | TRBV12-3/TRBV12-4 | TGTGCCAGCAGCCTTCGTCACCAAGAGACCCAGTACTTC | CASSLRHQETQYF
TRBJ2-1 | . | TRBD2 | TRBV4-1 | TGCGCCAGCAGCCAAGATAGTGGGCTAGCGGGAGAGTATGAGCAGTTCTTC | CASSQDSGLAGEYEQFF
TRBJ1-5 | . | . | TRBV6-2/TRBV6-3 | TGTGCCAGCAGTTACGGGCTTCGTTCGTCGGGGGACCCGCATCAGCCCCAGCATTTT | CASSYGLRSSGDPHQPQHF
TRBJ2-7 | . | TRBD2 | TRBV28 | TGTGCCAGCAGGGTAAGCGGGAGAATCAACGAGCAGTACTTC | CASRVSGRINEQYF
TRBJ1-5 | . | . | TRBV6-5 | TGTGCCGGACGACAGGGCAATCAGCCCCAGCATTTT | CAGRQGNQPQHF